This TCR beta chain was sequenced for a study of patients and donors after allogeneic stem cell transplantation. The CDR3 has 19 residues. Germline loops: CDR1 MNHEY, CDR2 SVGEGT. Between the trimmed V and J ends, which lost 0 bases and 5 bases, there was a span of 23 bases. TCRdb re-called the RT-PCR reads through MiXCR, storing one row per CDR3 protein. The top ten hold over 70% of the sample, which has approximately 24,000 distinct CDR3 sequences, roughly 43% seen once. By sample share, this clonotype is large (0.1 to 1%). The rearrangement links TRBV6-2 or TRBV6-3 to TRBJ2-1, with D perhaps matching TRBD1 or TRBD2 (5 bases each). The receptor comes from a human donor who was either an allogeneic HSCT recipient or a stem cell or donor lymphocyte infusion donor (not recorded which). It is not recorded whose cells these are; they may come from a transplant donor. The sample taken for sequencing was blood, either unsorted or a sorted T cell fraction (not recorded which). The DNA of the CDR3 is TGTGCCAGCAGTTACTCGATGGGGGAGATCTACGGAACTAACAATGAGCAGTTCTTC. Translated: CASSYSMGEIYGTNNEQFF.